A single sample gave rise to the 30 T cell receptor beta chains below, sequenced in a study of T cell responses to AZD1222 COVID-19 vaccine. Method: immunoSEQ multiplex PCR; TCRdb's copy keeps in-frame clones and lacks some. The repertoire holds about 97,000 clones, with around nine tenths as singletons. Sequences were derived from peripheral blood, sampled on day 0 of AZD1222 vaccination. The receptors were gathered from an adult in good health.

This clone was counted between two and nine times. The J gene is TRBJ2-3, the V gene TRBV7-9; D call uncertain. V was pared by 5 bases and J by 2 bases, with 14 bases between. Germline V gene data show CDR1 as SEHNR and CDR2 as FQNEAQ (reference sequence). This CDR3 has 15 residues. The CDR3 region has the DNA TGTGCCAGCAGCCCCGGGTGGCGAAACACAGATACGCAGTATTTT. It is translated as CASSPGWRNTDTQYF. Based on the CDR3 plus reference TRBV7-9 and TRBJ2-3, the full variable domain is DTGVSQNPRHKITKRGQNVTFRCDPISEHNRLYWYRQTLGQGPEFLTYFQNEAQLEKSRLLSDRFSAERPKGSFSTLEIQRTEQGDSAMYLCASSPGWRNTDTQYFGPGTRLTVL.

CDR3 sequence reads: CASSTSGGTKETQYF. The CDR3, as DNA: TGCGCCAGCAGCACTAGCGGGGGGACCAAAGAGACCCAGTACTTC. The V and J genes are TRBV5-1 and TRBJ2-5; 12 bases match TRBD2. Germline trimming cut 4 bases from V and 3 bases from J; bases unmatched to any gene: 4. CDR1 is SGHRS, CDR2 YFSETQ, per germline. The CDR3 consists of 15 residues.

The chain carries TRBV5-1 and TRBJ1-6, with D unresolved. CDR1 and CDR2 from the germline V gene are SGHRS and YFSETQ. Trimming shortened V by 0 bases and J by 7 bases, and 17 bases separated the two germline ends. This CDR3 spans 17 amino acids. The CDR3 sequence is CASSLEKGGQTNSPLHF. CDR3 DNA: TGCGCCAGCAGCTTGGAAAAGGGAGGGCAGACGAATTCACCCCTCCACTTT. The full variable domain, completed using reference TRBV5-1 and TRBJ1-6, is KAGVTQTPRYLIKTRGQQVTLSCSPISGHRSVSWYQQTPGQGLQFLFEYFSETQRNKGNFPGRFSGRQFSNSRSEMNVSTLELGDSALYLCASSLEKGGQTNSPLHFGNGTRLTVT.

The chain uses TRBV7-8 and TRBJ1-5; 9 positions match TRBD1. Germline V gene lookup returns CDR1 SGHVS and CDR2 FQNEAQ. The CDR3 sequence is 15 residues long. The ends lost 5 bases at V and 6 bases at J; junction bases unmatched: 8. In DNA, the CDR3 is TGTGCCAGCAGCCACTACAGGGGGCGGGTTCAGCCCCAGCATTTT. It codes for CASSHYRGRVQPQHF. Complete variable domain (other parts from reference TRBV7-8 and TRBJ1-5): GAGVSQSPRYKVAKRGQDVALRCDPISGHVSLFWYQQALGQGPEFLTYFQNEAQLDKSGLPSDRFFAERPEGSVSTLKIQRTQQEDSAVYLCASSHYRGRVQPQHFGDGTRLSIL.

This clone was detected once. The chain couples TRBV27 to TRBJ2-5; tentatively, D is TRBD1 (5 bases). The V gene's germline CDR1 is MNHEY and CDR2 SMNVEV (reference sequence). Trimming pared 3 bases from V and 5 bases from J, leaving 10 bases between. This CDR3 is built from 13 residues. CDR3 loop: CASSLWGQETQYF. The CDR3 DNA follows: TGTGCCAGCAGTTTGTGGGGCCAGGAGACCCAGTACTTC.

The chain recombines TRBV3-1 (or the pseudogene TRBV3-2) with TRBJ2-7; the D is unclear. CDR1 is LGHDT and CDR2 is YNNKEL in the germline V gene (reference sequence). This CDR3 contains 15 residues. Trimming pared 0 bases from V and 0 bases from J, leaving 9 bases between. In DNA form, the CDR3 reads TGTGCCAGCAGCCAAGATTTGCGTAGCTCCTACGAGCAGTACTTC. Translated, it gives CASSQDLRSSYEQYF.

The chain uses TRBV10-3 and TRBJ2-1, with TRBD2 identical over 7 bases. Germline CDR1 is ENHRY and CDR2 is SYGVKD. There are 13 residues in the CDR3. J lost 9 bases, V lost 6 bases, and 8 bases had no gene match. For the CDR3, the DNA is TGTGCCATCAGGCCTGGACTAGATGGTGAGCAGTTCTTC. As protein: CAIRPGLDGEQFF.

A single count supports this clone. The chain uses TRBV28 and TRBJ1-2; TRBD1 might be the D (5 bases). Trimming pared 1 base from V and 8 bases from J, leaving 26 bases between. Germline lookup yields CDR1 MDHEN and CDR2 SYDVKM. This CDR3 has 18 residues. The CDR3 DNA is TGTGCCAGCAGTTTATTCTATTACCTTGGGACCGAGTCGGGGGGCTACACCTTC. This translates into CASSLFYYLGTESGGYTF.

The chain recombines TRBV7-6 with TRBJ2-3; a weak D match, TRBD1 (5 bases). The V and J ends lost 2 bases and 1 base respectively, with 10 bases between them. Per the germline V gene, CDR1 is SGHVS and CDR2 is FNYEAQ. The CDR3 sequence is 15 residues long. The CDR3 bases are TGTGCCAGCAGCTTAACGAACAGGCGCACAGATACGCAGTATTTT. Translated: CASSLTNRRTDTQYF.

The gene calls are TRBV7-8 and TRBJ1-2; maybe TRBD1 (5 bases). The V gene's germline CDR1 is SGHVS and CDR2 FQNEAQ. V gave up 2 bases and J gave up 4 bases, with 11 bases separating them. The CDR3 has 14 amino acids. The CDR3 DNA reads TGTGCCAGCAGCTTAACGAGGGGTGGCTATGGCTACACCTTC. Translating gives CASSLTRGGYGYTF.

This chain connects TRBV6-5 to TRBJ2-7; either TRBD1 or TRBD2 may fit D (5 bases each). The CDR3 loop spans 14 amino acids. With 4 bases removed from V and 6 bases from J, the gap between germline ends came to 16 bases. Germline V gene lookup returns CDR1 MNHEY and CDR2 SVGAGI. DNA of the CDR3: TGTGCCAGCAGTTTAAGTGGGACCATATCCGAGCAGTACTTC. Its translation: CASSLSGTISEQYF.

The J gene is TRBJ1-1, the V gene TRBV29-1; no firm D call. Trimming stripped 4 bases from V and 4 bases from J, with 16 bases between. The CDR3 loop spans 14 amino acids. Germline CDR1 reads SQVTM; CDR2 reads ANQGSEA. Here the CDR3 DNA reads TGCAGCGTTGGACAAACCCTGGCAGTCACTGAAGCTTTCTTT. Translating gives CSVGQTLAVTEAFF.

V gene TRBV10-3 combines with J gene TRBJ2-1, with 8 bases identical to TRBD1. V was clipped by 6 bases and J by 16 bases; unmatched bases: 5. Per the germline V gene, CDR1 is ENHRY and CDR2 is SYGVKD. This CDR3 is 10 amino acids long. The CDR3 DNA sequence: TGTGCCATCAGGACGACAGGGGATTTCTTC. It codes for CAIRTTGDFF.

The chain uses TRBV28 and TRBJ1-5; D remains unclear. Germline-derived CDR1 and CDR2 are MDHEN and SYDVKM. Trimming pared 5 bases from V and 6 bases from J, leaving 11 bases between. CDR3 length: 13 amino acids. The CDR3 DNA sequence: TGTGCCAGCAGTAGGACCCGCGGTCAGCCCCAGCATTTT. This encodes CASSRTRGQPQHF.

The genes are TRBV6-5 and TRBJ1-1; weak D call: TRBD1 (5 bases). The CDR3 is 13 residues long. Trimming shortened V by 3 bases and J by 7 bases, and 12 bases separated the two germline ends. Germline values: CDR1 MNHEY, CDR2 SVGAGI. CDR3 amino acids: CASSYQGGNEAFF. CDR3 in DNA: TGTGCCAGCAGTTATCAGGGTGGGAATGAAGCTTTCTTT.

Regarding this clone: The same CDR3 also results from other DNA sequences found in this sample. This chain uses TRBV2 with TRBJ1-2; 10 nucleotides agree with TRBD1. The CDR3 loop spans 14 amino acids. The junction had 5 bases not matched to a gene; V was cut back by 4 bases and J by 6 bases. CDR1 is SNHLY, CDR2 FYNNEI, per germline. CDR3 in amino acids: CASSGPGTGDGYTF. The CDR3 nucleotides are TGTGCCAGCAGTGGGCCGGGGACAGGGGATGGCTACACCTTC.

The V gene is TRBV27, the J gene TRBJ1-6; D call uncertain. The CDR3 totals 13 residues. Germline lookup yields CDR1 MNHEY and CDR2 SMNVEV (reference sequence). V lost 1 base and J lost 14, with 12 bases in between. The CDR3 DNA is TGTGCCAGCAGTTTATGGCCGGGTTCGTCCCTCCACTTT. It yields the protein CASSLWPGSSLHF.

This clone appeared once. The rearrangement links TRBV7-9 to TRBJ1-1, with 9 bases aligning to TRBD1. After removal of 5 bases from V and 3 bases from J, the junction contained 4 bases not matched to a gene. The CDR3 covers 14 residues. CDR1 and CDR2 (germline): SEHNR, FQNEAQ (reference sequence). CDR3 sequence (DNA): TGTGCCAGCAGCCTGGGACAGGGAGACACTGAAGCTTTCTTT. Protein sequence: CASSLGQGDTEAFF.

V gene TRBV24-1 combines with J gene TRBJ2-5, with a possible D match to TRBD2 (5 bases). Trimming took 6 bases from V and 4 from J, leaving 11 bases between them. The germline gives CDR1 KGHDR, CDR2 SFDVKD. This CDR3 contains 13 residues. CDR3 sequence: CATSTGRGETQYF. The CDR3 DNA is TGTGCCACCAGTACCGGACGGGGAGAGACCCAGTACTTC.

The chain links TRBV6-1 to TRBJ1-5; no clear D gene. V was clipped by 2 bases and J by 1 base, with 9 bases between them. Germline-derived CDR1 and CDR2 are MNHNS and SASEGT. This CDR3 has 15 residues. Here the CDR3 reads CASSEWGVSNQPQHF. The DNA for the CDR3 is TGTGCCAGCAGTGAATGGGGTGTAAGCAATCAGCCCCAGCATTTT.

The chain uses TRBV27 and TRBJ1-2; TRBD1 might be the D (5 bases). Germline V lookup: CDR1 MNHEY, CDR2 SMNVEV (reference sequence). V was cut by 4 bases and J by 6 bases, with 21 bases left in between. The CDR3 spans 16 residues. The CDR3 region has the DNA TGTGCCAGCAGTTCTACACTGGGGGACGGGTTGAATGGCTACACCTTC. Translating it yields CASSSTLGDGLNGYTF.

The rearrangement uses TRBV28 and TRBJ1-3, with D possibly being TRBD1 (5 bases). The CDR3 is 18 amino acids. CDR1 is MDHEN, CDR2 SYDVKM, per germline. V lost 6 bases and J lost 1, with 22 bases in between. The CDR3 here is CASRAVKGRSSSGNTIYF. For the CDR3, the DNA is TGTGCCAGCAGGGCCGTAAAGGGACGTAGCTCATCTGGAAACACCATATATTTT.

This clone was found once. This chain joins TRBV3-1 (or the pseudogene TRBV3-2) and TRBJ2-1; D perhaps matches TRBD2 (5 bases). This CDR3 is built from 16 residues. With 3 bases removed from V and 2 bases from J, the gap between germline ends came to 14 bases. Germline loops: CDR1 LGHDT, CDR2 YNNKEL (reference sequence). This chain's CDR3 is CASSHSPSRTYNEQFF. The CDR3 DNA is TGTGCCAGCAGCCACTCGCCTAGCCGAACCTACAATGAGCAGTTCTTC.

V and J are TRBV7-2 and TRBJ2-3; D is undetermined. V gave up 5 bases and J gave up 2 bases, with 8 bases separating them. The CDR3 covers 13 residues. Germline assignment: CDR1 SGHTA and CDR2 FQGNSA. As DNA, the CDR3 is TGTGCCAGCAGCGGCAGGATCACAGATACGCAGTATTTT. It codes for CASSGRITDTQYF.

V gene TRBV7-9 combines with J gene TRBJ2-1; D is unclear. The CDR3 contains 15 residues. The germline V and J ends were trimmed by 5 bases and 0 bases, with 11 bases remaining between them. Looked up from germline, CDR1 is SEHNR and CDR2 is FQNEAQ (reference sequence). The CDR3: CASSPPRSSYNEQFF. CDR3 bases: TGTGCCAGCAGCCCGCCGAGAAGCTCCTACAATGAGCAGTTCTTC. Variable domain in full (rest from reference TRBV7-9 and TRBJ2-1): DTGVSQNPRHKITKRGQNVTFRCDPISEHNRLYWYRQTLGQGPEFLTYFQNEAQLEKSRLLSDRFSAERPKGSFSTLEIQRTEQGDSAMYLCASSPPRSSYNEQFFGPGTRLTVL.

The genes are TRBV9 and TRBJ1-1; TRBD1 agrees at 8 bases. The V and J ends lost 4 bases and 4 bases, in that order; junction bases with no gene match: 6. Germline V gene sequence: CDR1 SGDLS, CDR2 YYNGEE. This CDR3 has 14 residues. The CDR3 reads CASSPTGGTTEAFF. The DNA for the CDR3 is TGTGCCAGCAGCCCTACAGGGGGGACCACTGAAGCTTTCTTT. Full variable domain (rest looked up from reference TRBV9 and TRBJ1-1): DSGVTQTPKHLITATGQRVTLRCSPRSGDLSVYWYQQSLDQGLQFLIQYYNGEERAKGNILERFSAQQFPDLHSELNLSSLELGDSALYFCASSPTGGTTEAFFGQGTRLTVV.

This chain links TRBV19 with TRBJ2-7; TRBD1 aligns across 9 bases. This CDR3 region has 13 residues. V was clipped by 4 bases and J by 3 bases; unmatched bases: 1. From germline, CDR1 is LNHDA and CDR2 SQIVND (reference sequence). CDR3 residues: CASSKDRGYEQYF. In DNA, the CDR3 is TGTGCCAGTAGTAAGGACAGGGGCTACGAGCAGTACTTC.

The rearrangement joins TRBV6-2 or TRBV6-3 to TRBJ1-1; 8 bases match TRBD1. Trimming removed 6 bases from V and 4 bases from J; junction bases left unmatched: 13. Looked up from germline, CDR1 is MNHEY and CDR2 is SVGEGT. CDR3 length equals 16 residues. CDR3 coding DNA: TGTGCCAGCAGCTCCGTCAGGGGGCAAGGGATCACTGAAGCTTTCTTT. This gives the protein CASSSVRGQGITEAFF.

This sequence joins TRBV12-3 or TRBV12-4 and TRBJ1-2; possible D gene TRBD1, 5 bases. This CDR3 has 13 residues. With 5 bases removed from V and 5 bases from J, the gap between germline ends came to 12 bases. CDR3 residues: CASSPGWGYGYTF. CDR3 nucleotides: TGTGCCAGCAGTCCCGGGTGGGGGTATGGCTACACCTTC.

This clone is a singleton in its sample. This chain joins TRBV30 and TRBJ2-3; 7 bases map to TRBD2. CDR1 GTSNPN and CDR2 SVGIG come from the germline V gene (reference sequence). The CDR3 runs 15 residues. Trimming at V came to 0 bases and at J to 4 bases, leaving 7 bases not matched to a gene. The chain's CDR3 is CAWSVLAGDADTQYF. CDR3 DNA: TGTGCCTGGAGTGTTTTGGCGGGGGATGCAGATACGCAGTATTTT.